This T cell receptor beta chain is drawn from a study of blood T cells in healthy people across ages. This clonotype turned up a few times. The authors ran a second PCR of 7 to 11 cycles using a sample-barcoded 5' primer and a J-beta primer mix. TCRdb fed the 5' RACE reads into MiXCR, producing one record per CDR3 protein. The sample holds 780,000 or so distinct CDR3 sequences, 20% to 25% seen once. Germline trimming cut 3 bases from V and 4 bases from J; bases unmatched to any gene: 7. CDR1 and CDR2 from the germline V gene are SGDLS and YYNGEE. The CDR3 spans 15 residues. These data were likewise used in another study, on T cells of mothers and their children.

The specimen was blood. This chain joins TRBV9 and TRBJ1-2; TRBD1 matches at 9 bases. The sequence was obtained from a boy younger than 18 in good health. CDR3 bases: TGTGCCAGCAGCGAGGGACAGGGATTTGCCTATGGCTACACCTTC. Translating it yields CASSEGQGFAYGYTF.